What follows is one T cell receptor (beta chain) and its context. Its specificity is not known. The sample comes from a study of shared clonotypes between healthy human individuals. Notes on the study in general: Represented genetic and exposure-history diversity was restricted by having few donors. Researchers found naive subsets generally carried larger estimated richness than memory subsets.

The genomic DNA of each subset was split evenly across several immunoSEQ plates. This table comes from immunoSEQ multiplex PCR, and its TCRdb copy is limited to in-frame clones, with some not included. The sample holds millions of clones, approximately 94% seen once. Naive CD8 cells lacked CD45RO and underwent positive selection for CCR7, leaving out terminally differentiated effector memory CD45RA+ cells. The CDR3 is made up of 14 amino acids. Germline lookup yields CDR1 SEHNR and CDR2 FQNEAQ (reference sequence). V gave up 1 base and J gave up 1 base, with 7 bases separating them. This clonotype was sampled from a man between 18 and 35 years old in good health. Some clones in this sample may be carry-over from other donors' samples. Sequencing was performed on naive CD8+ T cells from PBMCs. V gene TRBV7-9 combines with J gene TRBJ2-5; D is undetermined. The CDR3 loop reads CASSLVAIQETQYF. The CDR3 DNA sequence: TGTGCCAGCAGCTTAGTGGCCATCCAAGAGACCCAGTACTTC.